This TCR beta chain was sequenced during a study of cytomegalovirus exposure and HLA in healthy donors (dated by TCRdb to about 2017). In terms of the full investigation: In an earlier analysis of around 540 of the donors, 250 to 350 Gb of sequence data and approximately 100 million unique TCR beta sequences from 150 million to 200 million T cells were reported. Typing coverage differed by locus: A, B, C, DRB1 and DQB1 were typed in roughly 629-630 donors, DQA1 in roughly 500, DPA1 in nearly 610, and DPB1 in approximately 450. Using immunosequencing, the study profiled T cell repertoires from around 680 subjects and related those repertoires to cytomegalovirus serostatus. Along with the roughly 670-subject first cohort, a separate validation cohort of over a hundred different subjects was used. The study aimed to test whether signatures of past pathogen exposure could be identified by cataloging public T cell receptors. Across some 400 genotyped donors of the cohort, an average of approximately 240,000 unique TCR beta nucleotide sequences per donor were sequenced, and around 19% of those sequences were non-productive. In a later genetic analysis, genome-wide SNP genotypes for about 55% of the roughly 700 donors were used, and that subset was treated as a discovery cohort. The genetic ancestry cluster associated with self-reported Caucasian donors included about four fifths of the approximately 400 genotyped donors. Rather than using new phenotypic data, the later analysis identified candidate immune exposures from TCR beta sequences and from how often those sequences occurred across donors. Roughly 320 gigabases of sequencing data and around 88 million unique TCR sequences made up an early release that covered approximately 650 HLA-typed donors. All discovery cohort repertoires had been generated using a single sequencing platform. High-throughput TCR immunosequencing, statistical association of individual TCRs with disease status, and machine learning were combined to predict cytomegalovirus infection status. Class I and class II HLA loci were covered by the typing at four-digit resolution. Five DR-DQ haplotypes were treated as single units for association and clustering because of strong linkage in the cohort. Donor age, sex, ethnicity and CMV serostatus were collected together with the repertoire data. An earlier analysis of about 600 of the donors used high-throughput TCR beta sequencing to judge whether each TCR beta V gene segment behaved as functional or pseudogenic. A later analysis re-analyzed previously published TCR beta repertoires from about 730 donors and added high-resolution HLA genotyping to study TCR occurrence patterns. Points the paper makes about the study in general: Assigning TCR associations to individual alleles was difficult when HLA alleles, especially DR and DQ, strongly co-occurred. Linkage disequilibrium might explain the correlated functional status among segregating V segments, but an unknown experimental factor could not be ruled out. V-gene and J-gene trimming of TCR beta chains was associated with a missense DCLRE1C variant in a later genetic analysis, and the association was replicated in an independent cohort. It was suggested by the authors that the approach could potentially be generalized to other disease states and immunological phenotypes. In an earlier analysis of approximately 590 of the donors, most TCR beta V segments were observed in productive rearrangements about 87% or about 30% of the time, broadly matching IMGT annotations. At a false discovery rate of 0.05, a later analysis linked 16,951 TCR beta sequences to specific HLA alleles. A further reported finding was that TCR beta sequences accurately predicted the HLA-A and HLA-B alleles for most subjects in the first cohort. The presence/absence analyses assumed that sequencing depth was roughly uniform across donors, and that assumption may not be true. A cluster of highly shared sequence variants was judged likely to be a technical artifact of the sequencing pipeline. Several of the top co-occurrence clusters appeared to be linked to parvovirus B19, influenza, CMV and Epstein-Barr virus, according to a later analysis. In both the original and validation cohorts, the classifier was reported to diagnose cytomegalovirus status with high specificity and sensitivity. Across donors, most TCR sequences were observed very rarely, whereas some public TCRs were present in many individuals. Because the 87-base-pair reads could not distinguish some IMGT-functional V segments, including TRBV6-2 and TRBV6-3, those segments were excluded. Compared with equally common non-associated chains, HLA-associated TCR beta chains in a later analysis were more clonally expanded and had lower generation probabilities. A few of the identified cytomegalovirus-associated TCR beta chains were confirmed in vitro to be specific for cytomegalovirus antigens. In this cohort, only TCR beta chains were sequenced, and detectable features were limited by the absence of alpha or paired-chain data. Immune exposure information for the cohort was limited to CMV serostatus. According to a later analysis, TCR association rates differed among HLA loci, with DRB1 alleles showing the most associated TCRs and HLA-C alleles showing the fewest. About 17 rarely observed V segments, including chromosome 9 orphons, were excluded from the earlier analysis of approximately 600 of the donors because counts were too low. Most CMV-associated TCR beta chains appeared to be HLA-restricted in a later analysis, and the HLA associations seemed to be driven largely by CMV exposure. In the study, about 150 TCR beta chains were listed as associated with cytomegalovirus. A later genetic analysis reported fewer N-insertions in productive TCRs among donors in an Asian-associated ancestry cluster than the roughly 700-donor mean. Because HLA typing was unavailable for some donors at each locus, only the typed subset was used in association tests.

The library relied on the immunoSEQ multiplex PCR assay. For the multiplex PCR, a mixture combining 60 forward primers for TCR Vbeta segments and 13 reverse primers for TCR Jbeta segments was used. A multiplex PCR assay on genomic DNA amplified the CDR3 region of rearranged TCR beta genes. On the Illumina HiSeq System, the amplified TCR beta libraries were sequenced as 87-base-pair reads. The study's processing was this. A later analysis counted 65 million to 90 million unique TCR beta chains across the 650 to 700 repertoires, and roughly 11 million of these chains were shared by at least two donors. To remove PCR and sequencing errors, raw reads were error-corrected and collapsed into unique sequences using a nearest-neighbor algorithm that merged closely related sequences. To assign V, D and J gene segments, CDR3 sequences were aligned to IMGT reference sequences. For a sequence to be retained, a match of at least six nucleotides was required to both a V gene segment and a J gene segment. Rearrangements were called productive when the CDR3 lacked stop codons and stayed in frame with V and J; all others were non-productive. Following IMGT convention, CDR3 was defined as the stretch from the second conserved V-encoded cysteine up to the conserved J-encoded phenylalanine. Sequences without an unambiguous match to a single V gene segment were excluded from the earlier analysis of 450 to 650 of the donors. In an earlier analysis of roughly 600 of the donors, a V segment was called functional when productive rearrangements were above 56.7%, and segregating when the standard deviation between donors exceeded 5%. To diagnose cytomegalovirus status from the catalog of TCR beta chain sequences, a statistical classification framework was built. A later analysis assigned V and J genes by comparing TCR nucleotide sequences with IMGT/GENE-DB human TR gene sequences. A later analysis assigned CDR3 sequences and most-parsimonious VDJ recombination scenarios with the TCRdist pipeline. In a later analysis, each TCR beta chain was defined by its CDR3 amino acid sequence together with its V-gene family, and reads lacking a unique V-gene family were excluded. To address suspected cross-contamination and a sequencing artifact, a later analysis removed several hundred highly shared, low-generation-probability nucleotide sequences. For each public chain, a later analysis derived a clonal expansion index from normalized ranks of inferred template counts within each repertoire. A later analysis computed generation probabilities with a VDJ recombination model fitted to out-of-frame rearrangements, and checked the results against IGoR. A later analysis scored TCR-TCR, TCR-HLA and TCR-CMV co-occurrence with hypergeometric tests, applying a repertoire-size bias correction to TCR pairs. A later analysis estimated false discovery rates by permuting HLA or CMV assignments 20 times. A later analysis grouped co-occurring TCRs with DBSCAN, adding TCRdist sequence similarity when clustering within HLA-allele-positive subsets. Co-occurrence clustering excluded repertoires with fewer than 30,000 or more than 120,000 public chains, plus five with anomalous nucleotide sharing. Imported from immuneACCESS, the table was reduced by TCRdb to in-frame sequences with V and J called. These copies leave out some clones; in studies compared against another copy, an unresolved V gene accounts for under half, and the cause of the remainder is not known. V and J calls and clone size are given by that table; D and trimming were obtained from the DNA. This sample has approximately 80,000 clones in its table, and less than 85% of those were observed once. Together, the top ten hold more than 3.5% of the sample.

The cohort was made up of hundreds of healthy bone marrow donors. Cohort members were all nominally healthy when sampled, although unrecorded immune exposures were likely present. The donor was CMV seronegative and was included in the group of 352 seronegative cohort members. Every donor gave a peripheral blood sample, and the peripheral blood mononuclear cells from that sample were used for TCR beta sequencing. The Qiagen DNeasy Blood Extraction Kit was used to extract genomic DNA from the blood cell samples. Turning to this clone: Its antigen has not been determined. One base away there is no much larger clone; base qualities are not given.

The junction carries 9 bases between V and J, which are trimmed by 3 bases and 0 bases respectively. From a lookup of the germline V gene, CDR1 and CDR2 are KGHSH and LQKENI. From its cysteine to its phenylalanine, the CDR3 spans 16 amino acids. Only the CDR3 part of the read is kept: 48 bases, read in frame from the first base. The rearranged chain carries TRBV18 and TRBJ2-6, with the D gene call left open. Sequenced material: PBMCs. This receptor was taken from a man aged 55 to 70 in good health and CMV-seronegative. The CDR3 loop reads CASSPPSGSGANVLTF. The nucleotide sequence reads as follows: TGTGCCAGCTCACCTCCTTCAGGCTCTGGGGCCAACGTCCTGACTTTC.